This T cell receptor (beta chain) was observed in a study of blood T cell repertoires in COVID-19. Background on the study: Both acute and convalescent COVID-19 samples were obtained from the United States, Italy and Spain.

Germline lookup yields CDR1 SEHNR and CDR2 FQNEAQ (reference sequence). With 1 base clipped from V and 4 bases from J, the junction kept 10 bases outside the gene matches. CDR3 length: 17 amino acids. A few counts support this clone. Method: immunoSEQ multiplex PCR; TCRdb's copy keeps in-frame clones and lacks some. The sample yields tens of thousands of clones, roughly four fifths seen once. This rearrangement joins TRBV7-9 to TRBJ2-7, with 10 bases lining up with TRBD2. Material for sequencing was peripheral blood. This receptor was taken from an older man with acute or convalescent COVID-19. CDR3 nucleotides: TGTGCCAGCAGCTTAGTGTCACTAGCGGGGTCCCCGTACGAGCAGTACTTC. Translating gives CASSLVSLAGSPYEQYF.